The 19 T cell receptor beta chains presented below share a single source sample, sequenced in a study of T cell clusters in autoimmune cytopenias. Some 39,000 genome equivalents of blood DNA were amplified for TRB. TRB rearrangements were amplified by touch-down multiplex PCR with mixed TRB-A/B primers. With the multiplex PCR reads reprocessed, TCRdb shows one record per CDR3 protein and no DNA. The sample table sets out around 9,700 distinct CDR3 sequences. These data were also reused for a study on T cell repertoires in aging, cancer and after chemotherapy.

The material sequenced was peripheral blood. All receptors derive from a human donor in good health.

Considering frequency, this clonotype is medium-sized (0.01 to 0.1%). The J gene is TRBJ2-3, the V gene TRBV6-5. The CDR3 length is 13 residues. The germline V gene has CDR1 MNHEY and CDR2 SVGAGI. CDR3 residues: CASRRLITDTQYF.

The genes are TRBV12-3 or TRBV12-4 and TRBJ2-3; TCRdb indicates TRBD2, and absent DNA this call remains unverified. The CDR3 spans 16 residues. The CDR3 loop is CASSPDVAGWMDTQYF.

The chain is built from TRBV10-3 and TRBJ2-3; TCRdb lists TRBD2, though no DNA is available to test this call. Per the germline V gene, CDR1 is ENHRY and CDR2 is SYGVKD. This CDR3 comprises 14 residues. The CDR3 protein is CATLAGVSADTQYF.

The chain employs TRBV11-2 and TRBJ2-4; TCRdb calls TRBD1, which cannot be checked without DNA. This CDR3 has 17 residues. Germline-derived CDR1 and CDR2 are SGHAT and FQNNGV. The CDR3 is CASSPGRTGLAKNIQYF.

The chain has TRBV2 and TRBJ1-4; TCRdb picks TRBD1, but there is no DNA to check that call. From germline, CDR1 is SNHLY and CDR2 FYNNEI. The CDR3 spans 16 residues. CDR3 amino acids: CASSEAPGGANEKLFF.

This chain uses TRBV20-1 with TRBJ2-3; TCRdb calls TRBD2, which cannot be checked without DNA. The CDR3 is 14 amino acids. Per germline, CDR1 DFQATT and CDR2 SNEGSKA (reference sequence). The chain's CDR3 is CSASGLARTDTQYF.

This clonotype registers medium-sized by frequency. The chain is built from TRBV19 and TRBJ2-1. The germline CDR1 and CDR2 sequences are LNHDA and SQIVND (reference sequence). CDR3 size: 15 residues. CDR3 loop: CASSVSFGATYEQFF.

This clonotype is called medium-sized based on its frequency. The V call is TRBV20-1, the J call TRBJ2-5; TCRdb lists TRBD1, though no DNA is available to test this call. There are 15 residues in the CDR3. CDR1 is DFQATT, CDR2 SNEGSKA, per germline (reference sequence). The CDR3 sequence is CSARVSGAHQETQYF.

This chain connects TRBV10-3 to TRBJ1-2; with no DNA, the TCRdb D assignment of TRBD1 cannot be verified. The V gene's germline CDR1 is ENHRY and CDR2 SYGVKD. The CDR3 sequence is 14 residues long. The CDR3 loop is CATSSGAINYGYTF.

The rearrangement uses TRBV12-3 or TRBV12-4 and TRBJ1-3; as DNA is missing, the TRBD1 call by TCRdb cannot be tested. The CDR3 runs 14 residues. This CDR3 is CASSRGQGLNTIYF.

J is TRBJ2-3 and V is TRBV7-3; the D call of TRBD1 rests on TCRdb alone, since no DNA is present to check it. This CDR3 is built from 17 residues. From germline, CDR1 is SGHTA and CDR2 FQGTGA. Here the CDR3 reads CASSFSGTGFSGDTQYF.

This clonotype shows up as medium-sized (0.01 to 0.1%) by frequency. This chain uses TRBV12-3 or TRBV12-4 with TRBJ2-1; the TRBD1 assignment by TCRdb is unverifiable without DNA. The CDR3 is 13 residues long. The CDR3 loop reads CASSSLGTTEQFF.

The chain links TRBV12-3 or TRBV12-4 to TRBJ1-1; TCRdb's D call, TRBD1, is unchecked because there is no DNA. CDR3 size: 12 residues. The CDR3 region is CASSLNRGQAFF.

The rearrangement links TRBV14 to TRBJ2-7; TCRdb indicates TRBD1, and absent DNA this call remains unverified. The germline V gene encodes CDR1 SGHDN and CDR2 FVKESK. The CDR3 consists of 13 residues. CDR3 in amino acids: CASTRTRAGEQYF.

Judged by frequency, this clonotype is medium-sized. This chain uses TRBV7-9 with TRBJ2-3; the D call of TRBD1 rests on TCRdb alone, since no DNA is present to check it. There are 17 residues in the CDR3. Germline assignment: CDR1 SEHNR and CDR2 FQNEAQ (reference sequence). The CDR3 is CASSLRGLSGGTDTQYF.

This clonotype shows up as medium-sized (0.01 to 0.1%) by frequency. The chain carries TRBV6-5 and TRBJ1-2; the D gene TCRdb calls, TRBD1, cannot be checked with no DNA. CDR1 and CDR2 (germline): MNHEY, SVGAGI. The CDR3 runs to 13 residues. CDR3 sequence reads: CASARDSLYGYTF.

Frequency places this clonotype as medium-sized. The chain combines TRBV30 with TRBJ1-1. This CDR3 comprises 11 residues. Germline CDR1 reads GTSNPN; CDR2 reads SVGIG (reference sequence). The CDR3 loop is CAWGPNTEAFF. Looking up the rest from reference TRBV30 and TRBJ1-1 gives the full variable domain: SQTIHQWPATLVQPVGSPLSLECTVEGTSNPNLYWYRQAAGRGLQLLFYSVGIGQISSEVPQNLSASRPQDRQFILSSKKLLLSDSGFYLCAWGPNTEAFFGQGTRLTVV.

The chain joins TRBV20-1 to TRBJ1-2; TCRdb reports TRBD1, a call that lacks DNA to check it against. Germline V gives CDR1 DFQATT, CDR2 SNEGSKA (reference sequence). The CDR3 sequence is 13 residues long. The CDR3 region is CSASGHRGLGYTF.

The rearrangement joins TRBV7-2 to TRBJ2-3; the TRBD2 assignment by TCRdb is unverifiable without DNA. Germline CDR1 SGHTA, CDR2 FQGNSA. The length of the CDR3 is 15 residues. CDR3 protein: CASSFQRGEADTQYF.